These 17 T cell receptor beta chains were sequenced from one sample in a study of shared clonotypes between healthy human individuals. TCRdb's table, derived via immunoSEQ multiplex PCR, lists solely in-frame clones and lacks some. This sample has roughly 500,000 clones, with about 78% found just once. The material sequenced was PBMCs. These TCRs come from a woman aged 40 to 55 in good health. Some clones in this sample may be carry-over from other donors' samples.

The chain combines TRBV5-5 with TRBJ2-7, with D perhaps matching TRBD1 (5 bases). Trimming stripped 2 bases from V and 2 bases from J, with 8 bases between. The V gene's germline CDR1 is SGHKS and CDR2 YYEKEE (reference sequence). This CDR3 region has 13 residues. The CDR3 protein is CASSFGRAYEQYF. CDR3 nucleotides: TGTGCCAGCAGCTTCGGCAGGGCCTACGAGCAGTACTTC.

The chain combines TRBV5-1 with TRBJ2-7; 7 positions agree with TRBD2. Trimming took 0 bases from V and 4 from J; bases not matched to a gene: 10. This CDR3 region has 16 residues. Germline V gives CDR1 SGHRS, CDR2 YFSETQ. CDR3 sequence reads: CASSLAGLADMYEQYF. For the CDR3, the DNA is TGCGCCAGCAGCTTGGCCGGGCTAGCGGATATGTACGAGCAGTACTTC.

For this clone: Distinct nucleotide sequences in the sample also encode this CDR3. The V and J genes are TRBV20-1 and TRBJ2-1; D remains unclear. Looked up from germline, CDR1 is DFQATT and CDR2 is SNEGSKA (reference sequence). The CDR3 loop spans 11 amino acids. Trimming took 1 base from V and 5 from J, leaving 3 bases between them. For the CDR3, the DNA is TGCAGTGCTAGAGCTGACAATGAGCAGTTCTTC. This codes for CSARADNEQFF.

V gene TRBV27 combines with J gene TRBJ2-3; D is possibly TRBD1 (5 bases). Germline V gene sequence: CDR1 MNHEY, CDR2 SMNVEV (reference sequence). The CDR3 extends over 15 amino acids. V was cut by 3 bases and J by 3 bases, with 13 bases left in between. The DNA for the CDR3 is TGTGCCAGCAGTTTTTGGCAGGGCAAAACAGATACGCAGTATTTT. This gives the protein CASSFWQGKTDTQYF.

V usage is TRBV18 and J usage is TRBJ2-1; 10 bases align to TRBD1. Germline V gives CDR1 KGHSH, CDR2 LQKENI. The CDR3 spans 18 residues. With V trimmed by 3 bases and J by 2 bases, 10 bases remained unmatched. CDR3 sequence reads: CASSPFFPGTGAYNEQFF. The CDR3 nucleotides are TGTGCCAGCTCACCGTTCTTTCCCGGGACAGGGGCCTACAATGAGCAGTTCTTC.

This clone was counted only a few times. The chain recombines TRBV15 with TRBJ1-2, with 10 bases identical to TRBD1. CDR1 is LNHNV, CDR2 YYDKDF, per germline (reference sequence). The CDR3 covers 16 residues. Trimming at V came to 7 bases and at J to 5 bases, leaving 13 bases not matched to a gene. The CDR3 here is CATIQSRGQGTYGYTF. CDR3 DNA: TGTGCCACCATCCAAAGCCGGGGACAGGGGACTTATGGCTACACCTTC.

The J gene is TRBJ1-5, the V gene TRBV27; D may be TRBD1 (6 bases). Trimming took off 3 bases at V and 6 bases at J, with 15 bases between the two ends. Germline V lookup: CDR1 MNHEY, CDR2 SMNVEV (reference sequence). The CDR3 covers 15 residues. This CDR3 reads CASSLASGGLQPQHF. CDR3 sequence (DNA): TGTGCCAGCAGTTTGGCTTCGGGGGGGCTTCAGCCCCAGCATTTT.

V usage is TRBV7-8 and J usage is TRBJ2-7, with 7 bases that match TRBD1. CDR3 size: 15 residues. V was clipped by 6 bases and J by 0 bases; unmatched bases: 8. Looked up from germline, CDR1 is SGHVS and CDR2 is FQNEAQ. This chain's CDR3 is CASSEGAGGSYEQYF. The DNA for the CDR3 is TGTGCCAGCAGTGAAGGGGCAGGGGGCTCCTACGAGCAGTACTTC.

This chain links TRBV4-1 with TRBJ2-7; 13 bases align to TRBD2. The CDR3 contains 16 residues. V lost 0 bases and J lost 5; bases outside the gene matches: 4. Germline-derived CDR1 and CDR2 are MGHRA and YSYEKL. DNA for the CDR3: TGCGCCAGCAGCCAAGAAGAGACTAGCGGGAGGCACGAGCAGTACTTC. Translating gives CASSQEETSGRHEQYF.

The V call is TRBV28, the J call TRBJ2-1, with unresolved D. The CDR3 length is 13 residues. Trimming shortened V by 7 bases and J by 3 bases, and 10 bases separated the two germline ends. Per germline, CDR1 MDHEN and CDR2 SYDVKM. The DNA for the CDR3 is TGTGCCAGCAAGACTTTCGACTACAATGAGCAGTTCTTC. Its protein is CASKTFDYNEQFF.

Regarding this clone: The sample contains more than one DNA sequence encoding this CDR3. This chain links TRBV7-3 with TRBJ2-7, with TRBD2 matching over 12 bases. Germline loops: CDR1 SGHTA, CDR2 FQGTGA. The CDR3 is made up of 13 amino acids. V shed 4 bases and J 7 bases; nucleotides not matched to a gene: 2. CDR3 nucleotide sequence: TGTGCCAGCAGCTCCGGACTAGCGGGGGAGCAGTACTTC. It is translated as CASSSGLAGEQYF.

The chain uses TRBV27 and TRBJ1-1; unclear D gene. The length of the CDR3 is 16 residues. Per germline, CDR1 MNHEY and CDR2 SMNVEV (reference sequence). V gave up 8 bases and J gave up 2 bases, with 21 bases separating them. The CDR3 loop is CASASGPGRGNTEAFF. The CDR3 nucleotides read TGTGCCAGCGCCTCAGGCCCAGGAAGAGGAAACACTGAAGCTTTCTTT.

This clone was seen just once. This sequence joins TRBV29-1 and TRBJ2-3, with D unresolved. The V end was cut by 7 bases, the J end by 0 bases, with 20 bases between. Looked up from germline, CDR1 is SQVTM and CDR2 is ANQGSEA. The CDR3 extends over 16 amino acids. DNA of the CDR3: TGCAGCGCTCCCCCTAGAAGTGGTCCTAGCACAGATACGCAGTATTTT. It is translated as CSAPPRSGPSTDTQYF.

The chain uses TRBV28 and TRBJ2-3; D is unresolved. CDR1 MDHEN and CDR2 SYDVKM come from the germline V gene. Trimming removed 6 bases from V and 5 bases from J, with 9 bases in between. This CDR3 region has 12 residues. CDR3 sequence: CASRETIDTQYF. Written as DNA, the CDR3 is TGTGCCAGCAGGGAAACGATAGATACGCAGTATTTT. Full variable domain (missing parts from reference TRBV28 and TRBJ2-3): DVKVTQSSRYLVKRTGEKVFLECVQDMDHENMFWYRQDPGLGLRLIYFSYDVKMKEKGDIPEGYSVSREKKERFSLILESASTNQTSMYLCASRETIDTQYFGPGTRLTVL.

The CDR3 bases are TGTGCCAGCAGCCTAGCGTTAGCATACGAGCAGTACTTC. It translates to CASSLALAYEQYF. The V call is TRBV2, the J call TRBJ2-7, with D perhaps TRBD2 (6 bases). Per germline, CDR1 SNHLY and CDR2 FYNNEI. This CDR3 has 13 amino acids. V was pared by 6 bases and J by 4 bases, with 13 bases between.

This clone was observed a handful of times. The chain is built from TRBV30 and TRBJ1-6, with TRBD1 identical over 8 bases. Germline V lookup: CDR1 GTSNPN, CDR2 SVGIG (reference sequence). This CDR3 comprises 14 residues. After removal of 8 bases from V and 7 bases from J, the junction contained 10 bases not matched to a gene. In nucleotides, the CDR3 is TGTGCCGCCACCGGGACAGGACTAAATTCACCCCTCCACTTT. Protein sequence: CAATGTGLNSPLHF.

The rearrangement joins TRBV10-3 to TRBJ2-4, with D perhaps TRBD1 or TRBD2 (5 bases each). With 0 bases removed from V and 6 bases from J, the gap between germline ends came to 9 bases. From germline, CDR1 is ENHRY and CDR2 SYGVKD. The CDR3 has 14 residues. Here the CDR3 DNA reads TGTGCCATCAGTGAGTCGGCAGGGAGAAACATTCAGTACTTC. It is translated as CAISESAGRNIQYF.